This TCR beta chain was sequenced for a study of cytomegalovirus exposure and HLA in healthy donors (dated by TCRdb to the late 2010s). At the level of the whole study: An earlier analysis of more than 550 of the donors reported 276 Gb of sequence data and 117 million unique TCR beta sequences obtained from some 200 million T cells. An early release covering 550 to 650 HLA-typed donors comprised about 290 gigabases of sequencing data and tens of millions of unique TCR sequences. Of the roughly 400 genotyped donors, over 65% fell in the genetic ancestry cluster associated with self-reported Caucasian donors. The study aimed to test whether signatures of past pathogen exposure could be identified by cataloging public T cell receptors. The study used immunosequencing to profile the T cell repertoires of approximately 630 subjects and linked those repertoires to cytomegalovirus serostatus. Besides the first cohort of roughly 640 subjects, a separate validation cohort made up of 120 different subjects was used. To predict cytomegalovirus infection status, the study combined high-throughput TCR immunosequencing, statistical association of individual TCRs with disease status, and machine learning. A later analysis re-analyzed previously published TCR beta repertoires from 666 donors and added high-resolution HLA genotyping to study TCR occurrence patterns. Rather than using new phenotypic data, the later analysis identified candidate immune exposures from TCR beta sequences and from how often those sequences occurred across donors. An earlier analysis of roughly 600 of the donors used high-throughput TCR beta sequencing to judge whether each TCR beta V gene segment behaved as functional or pseudogenic. Donor age, sex, ethnicity and CMV serostatus were collected together with the repertoire data. Genome-wide SNP genotypes for about three fifths of the 666 donors were used in a later genetic analysis, which treated that subset as a discovery cohort. All discovery cohort repertoires had been generated using a single sequencing platform. HLA typing covered class I and class II loci at four-digit resolution. The number of typed donors differed by locus: about 620-640 for A, B, C, DRB1 and DQB1; 500 to 550 for DQA1; 600 to 610 for DPA1; and 450 to 480 for DPB1. About five DR-DQ haplotypes were treated as single units for association and clustering because of strong linkage in the cohort. Among 398 genotyped donors of the cohort, an average of approximately 250,000 unique TCR beta nucleotide sequences were sequenced per donor, roughly a sixth of them non-productive. Results the study describes overall, beyond this receptor: A later analysis found that most CMV-associated TCR beta chains appeared HLA-restricted, with HLA associations seemingly driven largely by CMV exposure. Presence/absence analyses assumed roughly uniform sequencing depth across donors, an assumption that may not hold. Compared with the approximately 670-donor mean, donors in an Asian-associated ancestry cluster had fewer N-insertions in productive TCRs, according to a later genetic analysis. Across donors, most TCR sequences were observed very rarely, whereas some public TCRs were present in many individuals. In vitro tests confirmed that three of the cytomegalovirus-associated TCR beta chains recognize cytomegalovirus antigens. Specific HLA alleles were associated with 15,000 to 20,000 TCR beta sequences at a false discovery rate of 0.05 in a later analysis. It was suggested by the authors that the approach could potentially be generalized to other disease states and immunological phenotypes. In a later analysis, HLA-associated TCR beta chains were found to be more clonally expanded and to have lower generation probabilities than equally common non-associated chains. In a later analysis, TCR association rates were found to vary across HLA loci, with the most associated TCRs seen for DRB1 alleles and the fewest for HLA-C alleles. When HLA alleles, especially DR and DQ, strongly co-occurred, TCR associations were difficult to assign to individual alleles. V-gene and J-gene trimming of TCR beta chains was associated with a missense DCLRE1C variant in a later genetic analysis, and the association was replicated in an independent cohort. The classifier was reported to diagnose cytomegalovirus status with high specificity and sensitivity in both the original cohort and the validation cohort. Linkage disequilibrium might explain the correlated functional status among segregating V segments, but an unknown experimental factor could not be excluded. In the study, some 180 TCR beta chains were listed as associated with cytomegalovirus. A cluster of highly shared sequence variants was judged likely to represent a technical artifact of the sequencing pipeline. Some IMGT-functional V segments, including TRBV6-2 and TRBV6-3, could not be told apart with the 87-base-pair reads, so those segments were excluded. Broadly in line with IMGT annotations, most TCR beta V segments showed up in productive rearrangements about 90% or about 30% of the time in an earlier analysis of 587 of the donors. Immune exposure information for the cohort was limited to CMV serostatus. Roughly 17 rarely observed V segments, including chromosome 9 orphons, were excluded from the earlier analysis of a few hundred of the donors because counts were too low. In this cohort, only TCR beta chains were sequenced, and detectable features were limited by the absence of alpha or paired-chain data. A later analysis reported that several top co-occurrence clusters appeared linked to parvovirus B19, influenza, CMV and Epstein-Barr virus. Because HLA typing was unavailable for some donors at each locus, only the typed subset was used in association tests. A further reported finding was that TCR beta sequences accurately predicted the HLA-A and HLA-B alleles for most subjects in the first cohort.

The method was the immunoSEQ multiplex PCR assay. The multiplex PCR relied on a mix of 60 forward primers for TCR Vbeta segments and 13 reverse primers for TCR Jbeta segments. A multiplex PCR assay on genomic DNA amplified the CDR3 region of rearranged TCR beta genes. On the Illumina HiSeq System, the amplified TCR beta libraries were sequenced as 87-base-pair reads. The study's own analysis went as follows. Across the 600 to 700 repertoires, a later analysis counted 80 million or so unique TCR beta chains, roughly 11 million of which were shared by at least two donors. Raw reads were error-corrected and collapsed into unique sequences with a nearest-neighbor algorithm that merged closely related sequences to remove PCR and sequencing errors. To assign V, D and J gene segments, CDR3 sequences were aligned to IMGT reference sequences. For a sequence to be retained, at least a six-nucleotide match to both a V gene segment and a J gene segment was required. Rearrangements were called productive when the CDR3 lacked stop codons and stayed in frame with V and J; all others were non-productive. Following IMGT convention, CDR3 was defined as the stretch from the second conserved V-encoded cysteine to the conserved J-encoded phenylalanine. In an earlier analysis of 587 of the donors, sequences lacking an unambiguous match to a single V gene segment were excluded. An earlier analysis of several hundred of the donors called V segments functional above 56.7% productive rearrangements and segregating when the between-donor standard deviation exceeded 5%. To diagnose cytomegalovirus status from the catalog of TCR beta chain sequences, a statistical classification framework was built. A later analysis assigned V and J genes by comparing TCR nucleotide sequences with IMGT/GENE-DB human TR gene sequences. In a later analysis, CDR3 sequences and most-parsimonious VDJ recombination scenarios were assigned using the TCRdist pipeline. In a later analysis, each TCR beta chain was defined by its CDR3 amino acid sequence together with its V-gene family, and reads without a unique V-gene family were excluded. As a way to deal with suspected cross-contamination and a sequencing artifact, a later analysis dropped 450 to 700 nucleotide sequences that were highly shared and had low generation probability. For each public chain, a later analysis derived a clonal expansion index from normalized ranks of inferred template counts within each repertoire. In a later analysis, generation probabilities were computed using a VDJ recombination model fitted to out-of-frame rearrangements, and the results were checked against IGoR. In a later analysis, hypergeometric tests were used to score TCR-TCR, TCR-HLA and TCR-CMV co-occurrence, with a repertoire-size bias correction applied to TCR pairs. False discovery rates were estimated in a later analysis by permuting HLA or CMV assignments 20 times. In a later analysis, co-occurring TCRs were grouped with DBSCAN, and TCRdist sequence similarity was added when clustering was performed within HLA-allele-positive subsets. Repertoires with fewer than 30,000 or more than 120,000 public chains, plus five repertoires with anomalous nucleotide sharing, were excluded from co-occurrence clustering. As stored in TCRdb, this immuneACCESS dataset retains in-frame rearrangements with V and J assigned. A fraction of the clones does not appear; measured against another copy, unresolved V genes explain less than half of the discrepancy, and the remainder lacks a known reason. D and trimming come from the DNA, and the V and J calls and clone size come from that table. For this sample the table gives 58,000 or so clones, of which approximately 71% were detected only once. Clones ranked in the top ten supply around a quarter of the sample.

In total, around 600 healthy bone marrow donors made up the cohort. At the time of sampling, every cohort member was nominally healthy, though immune exposures that went unrecorded were likely present. The donor tested CMV seropositive, placing the donor among the roughly 300 seropositive members of the cohort. Each donor provided a peripheral blood sample, and peripheral blood mononuclear cells were used for TCR beta sequencing. The Qiagen DNeasy Blood Extraction Kit was used to extract genomic DNA from the blood cell samples. Here V drops 5 bases and J drops 7 bases, and the junction holds 6 bases not matched to any gene. The germline V gene supplies CDR1 MNHEY and CDR2 SVGAGI. CDR3 length: 15 amino acids, cysteine to phenylalanine. This entry keeps only the CDR3 DNA: 45 bases, framed from base 1. As to this clone: Its antigen remains unidentified. No base quality information exists; no much larger clone differs at one position.

The rearrangement combines TRBV6-5 with TRBJ2-5, with TRBD2 matching 14 junction bases. Material: PBMCs. The TCR comes from a man aged 50-60 years in good health and CMV-seropositive. Read as DNA, the sequence is TGTGCCAGCAGTGGACTAGCGGGAGGTCGGGGGACCCAGTACTTC. Translated, this is CASSGLAGGRGTQYF.